Sequencing of this T cell receptor (beta chain) was carried out in a study of cytomegalovirus exposure and HLA in healthy donors. The CDR3 totals 18 residues. V was cut by 3 bases and J by 0 bases, with 16 bases left in between. Per the germline V gene, CDR1 is SGHRS and CDR2 is YFSETQ. Primers included in the PCR were 60 Vbeta and 13 Jbeta primers. Some clones are missing from TCRdb's copy, which holds only in-frame ones; the method was immunoSEQ multiplex PCR. Seen here are about 69,000 clones, about 70% observed once, and the top ten hold roughly 3.5%. Input material: PBMCs. The gene calls are TRBV5-1 and TRBJ2-6; tentatively, D is TRBD1 (5 bases). This clonotype was obtained from a man between 18 and 35 years old in good health and CMV-seronegative. The CDR3 loop reads CASSWTRQLFSGANVLTF. Written as DNA, the CDR3 is TGCGCCAGCAGCTGGACCAGACAGTTATTCTCTGGGGCCAACGTCCTGACTTTC.